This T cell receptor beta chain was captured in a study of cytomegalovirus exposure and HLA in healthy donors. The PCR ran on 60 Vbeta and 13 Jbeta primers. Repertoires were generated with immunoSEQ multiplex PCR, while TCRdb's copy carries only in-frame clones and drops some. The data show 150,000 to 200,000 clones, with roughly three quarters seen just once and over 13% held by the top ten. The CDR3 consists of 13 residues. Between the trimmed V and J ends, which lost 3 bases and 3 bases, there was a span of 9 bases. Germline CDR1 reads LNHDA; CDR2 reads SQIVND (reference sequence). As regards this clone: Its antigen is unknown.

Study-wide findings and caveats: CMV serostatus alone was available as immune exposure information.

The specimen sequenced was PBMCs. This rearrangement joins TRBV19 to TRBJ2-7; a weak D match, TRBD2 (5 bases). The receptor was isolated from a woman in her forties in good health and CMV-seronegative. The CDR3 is CASSIEGSYEQYF. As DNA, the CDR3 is TGTGCCAGTAGTATCGAGGGAAGCTACGAGCAGTACTTC.